This TCR beta chain was found in a study of Graves' ophthalmopathy and Graves' hyperthyroidism. Unmatched junction bases numbered 13, after V lost 8 bases and J lost 7 bases. This CDR3 is 14 amino acids long. CDR1 and CDR2 (germline): SNHLY, FYNNEI. CDR3 regions of TCR beta were amplified from RNA transcripts. RT-PCR was first run with HTBI primers, then multiplex PCR in a second round. MiXCR, run by TCRdb on the multiplex PCR reads, gives a single entry per CDR3 protein. Among about 740,000 distinct CDR3 sequences listed, roughly two fifths were seen once. Sequencing used peripheral blood. The clonotype was recovered from an adult man with Graves' ophthalmopathy. V and J are TRBV2 and TRBJ2-7, with 8 nucleotides matching TRBD2. CDR3 amino acids: CASSPPGGFREQYF. CDR3 DNA sequence: TGTGCCAGCTCACCACCGGGGGGGTTTCGGGAGCAGTACTTC.